This TCR beta chain was sequenced for a study of blood T cell repertoires in COVID-19. Study details: Spain, Italy and the United States supplied samples that represented acute and convalescent COVID-19. The cDNA or gDNA used as material had been derived from T cells, B-cell-depleted T cells, or PBMCs.

In Seattle, patients joined the study during active infection and were tracked longitudinally. Per the original data handling: The authors estimated nucleated cell counts from reference gene primer amplification. This table comes from immunoSEQ multiplex PCR, and its TCRdb copy is limited to in-frame clones, with some not included. V, J and clone size derive from that table, while D and trimming were established from the DNA sequence. The table records over 150,000 clones, approximately 88% of them present only once. This clone was seen more than once but under ten times. The CDR3 length is 16 residues. Germline CDR1 and CDR2: MNHEY and SVGAGI. Trimming at V came to 0 bases and at J to 9 bases, leaving 11 bases not matched to a gene.

Sequencing was carried out using peripheral blood. The source is a middle-aged woman with COVID-19, enrolled during active disease. The genes are TRBV6-5 and TRBJ1-5, with 7 bases identical to TRBD1. The CDR3 DNA is TGTGCCAGCAGTTACTCCGACAGGGACACGAGGTGGCCCCAGCATTTT. Residues: CASSYSDRDTRWPQHF.